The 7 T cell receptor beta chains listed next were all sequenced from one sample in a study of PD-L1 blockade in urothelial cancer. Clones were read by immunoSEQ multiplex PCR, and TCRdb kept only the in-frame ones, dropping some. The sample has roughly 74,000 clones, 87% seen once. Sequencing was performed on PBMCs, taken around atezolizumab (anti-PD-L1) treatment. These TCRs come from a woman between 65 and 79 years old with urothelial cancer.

The DNA of the CDR3 is TGTGCCAGCAGCCGGACAGGGCGCACAGATACGCAGTATTTT. Translation: CASSRTGRTDTQYF. The genes are TRBV13 and TRBJ2-3, with 8 bases aligning to TRBD1. The germline V gene encodes CDR1 PRHDT and CDR2 FYEKMQ (reference sequence). The CDR3 loop spans 14 amino acids. Trimming removed 5 bases from V and 1 base from J; junction bases left unmatched: 2.

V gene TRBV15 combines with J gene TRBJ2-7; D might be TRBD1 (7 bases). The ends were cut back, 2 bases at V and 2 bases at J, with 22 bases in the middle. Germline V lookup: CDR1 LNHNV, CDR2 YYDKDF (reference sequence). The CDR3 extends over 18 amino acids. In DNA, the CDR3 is TGTGCCACCAGCAGACCTCGGGGGACAGCCTTCCCTACCTACGAGCAGTACTTC. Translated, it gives CATSRPRGTAFPTYEQYF. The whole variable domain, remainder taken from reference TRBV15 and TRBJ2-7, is DAMVIQNPRYQVTQFGKPVTLSCSQTLNHNVMYWYQQKSSQAPKLLFHYYDKDFNNEADTPDNFQSRRPNTSFCFLDIRSPGLGDTAMYLCATSRPRGTAFPTYEQYFGPGTRLTVT.

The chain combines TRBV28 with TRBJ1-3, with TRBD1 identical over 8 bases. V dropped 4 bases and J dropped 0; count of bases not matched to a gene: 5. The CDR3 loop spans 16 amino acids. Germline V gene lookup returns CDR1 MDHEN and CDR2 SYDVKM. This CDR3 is CASSYQGASSGNTIYF. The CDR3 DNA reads TGTGCCAGCAGTTACCAGGGGGCGAGCTCTGGAAACACCATATATTTT.

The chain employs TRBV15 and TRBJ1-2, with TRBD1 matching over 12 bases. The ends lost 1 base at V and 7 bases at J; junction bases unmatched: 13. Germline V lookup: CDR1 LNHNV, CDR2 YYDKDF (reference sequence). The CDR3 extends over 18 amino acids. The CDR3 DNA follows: TGTGCCACCAGCAGAGCGGGACAGGGGGCATCGGGCGCGAGTGGCTACACCTTC. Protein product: CATSRAGQGASGASGYTF.

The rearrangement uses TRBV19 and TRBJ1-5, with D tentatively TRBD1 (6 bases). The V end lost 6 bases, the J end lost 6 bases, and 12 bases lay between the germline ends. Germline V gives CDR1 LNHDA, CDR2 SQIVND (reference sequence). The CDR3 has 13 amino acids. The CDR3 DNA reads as TGTGCCAGTAGATGGACAGCCTTTCAGCCCCAGCATTTT. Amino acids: CASRWTAFQPQHF.

The CDR3 DNA reads as TGTGCTATGGGGTCGGGGACTGAAGCTTTCTTT. As protein: CAMGSGTEAFF. The chain uses TRBV28 and TRBJ1-1; D remains unclear. The CDR3 totals 11 residues. Germline lookup yields CDR1 MDHEN and CDR2 SYDVKM.

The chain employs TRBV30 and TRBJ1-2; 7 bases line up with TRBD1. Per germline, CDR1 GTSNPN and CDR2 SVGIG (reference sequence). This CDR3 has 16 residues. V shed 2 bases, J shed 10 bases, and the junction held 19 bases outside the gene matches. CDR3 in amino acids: CAWSRDSQPGTVVYTF. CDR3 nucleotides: TGTGCCTGGAGTCGCGACAGCCAACCAGGGACAGTCGTCTACACCTTC.